The source of this T cell receptor (beta chain) is a study of CD8 T cells in Susac syndrome. Trimming took off 6 bases at V and 5 bases at J, with 10 bases between the two ends. This CDR3 is 12 amino acids long. Germline loops: CDR1 GTSNPN, CDR2 SVGIG (reference sequence). Sorting of TEMRA cells relied on CD27 and CD45RA staining. RNA totalling roughly 0.45 to 1 ug underwent reverse transcription with random hexamers. Via MiXCR, TCRdb re-called the immunoSEQ multiplex PCR reads, giving one row per CDR3 protein. The sample lists 950 to 1,500 distinct CDR3 sequences, roughly two thirds occurring once. This chain uses TRBV30 with TRBJ2-2, with D perhaps matching TRBD1 (5 bases). The receptor's source is a human donor with Susac syndrome. Material for sequencing was CD8+ TEMRA cells from PBMCs. As for subset: FACS-sorted terminally differentiated effector memory CD8+ T cells re-expressing CD45RA (CD8+ TEMRA). The CDR3 loop is CACYRSTGELFF. CDR3 bases: TGTGCCTGTTACAGGAGTACCGGGGAGCTGTTTTTT.